These 11 T cell receptor beta chains originate from one sample sequenced in a study of Graves' ophthalmopathy and Graves' hyperthyroidism. RNA transcripts served as template for amplifying TCR beta CDR3 sequences. Scientists carried out first-round RT-PCR using HTBI primers and then a second-round multiplex PCR. TCRdb itself ran the multiplex PCR reads through MiXCR, one entry per CDR3 protein. The sample records almost 750,000 distinct CDR3 sequences, about 44% being singletons. Material for sequencing was peripheral blood. The receptors here all came from an adult man with Graves' ophthalmopathy.

Turning to this clonotype: This may come from a read error, since a much larger clone is one base off. V and J are TRBV7-2 and TRBJ2-7; 10 bases agree with TRBD1. The CDR3 is 15 residues long. Per the germline V gene, CDR1 is SGHTA and CDR2 is FQGNSA. DNA of the CDR3: TGTGCCAACAGCTCAAGGACAGGGGGAGGACTCGAGCAGTACTTC. It translates to CANSSRTGGGLEQYF.

This clonotype was seen a handful of times. The rearrangement links TRBV7-2 to TRBJ1-5; D ambiguous. This CDR3 has 14 amino acids. Germline CDR1 SGHTA, CDR2 FQGNSA. V was cut by 5 bases and J by 5 bases, with 13 bases left in between. CDR3 sequence (DNA): TGTGCCAGCAGCCCCGAACAGTGGGATCAGCCCCAGCATTTT. As protein: CASSPEQWDQPQHF.

The chain couples TRBV12-3 or TRBV12-4 to TRBJ2-5; 7 bases fit TRBD2. V shed 6 bases and J 3 bases; nucleotides not matched to a gene: 10. There are 15 residues in the CDR3. CDR3 sequence (DNA): TGTGCCAGCAGCCGGGAGGCGGGAATGGAAGAGACCCAGTACTTC. The encoded protein is CASSREAGMEETQYF.

For this clonotype: This sequence may be a read error, since a much larger clone differs from it by one base. The chain joins TRBV2 to TRBJ1-1, with a weak D call TRBD1 (6 bases). The CDR3 spans 13 residues. Germline V CDR1 and CDR2: SNHLY, FYNNEI. The CDR3 coding sequence is TGTGCCTGCAGTACCTCAGGGGACACTGAAGCTTTCTTT. Translation: CACSTSGDTEAFF.

Worth noting for this clonotype: Just one base apart from a much larger clone, this may be a read error. The chain combines TRBV10-3 with TRBJ2-7; 10 bases agree with TRBD1. The CDR3 has 15 amino acids. J was trimmed by 4 bases and V by 6 bases; bases with no gene match: 9. Germline CDR1 is ENHRY and CDR2 is SYGVKD. DNA of the CDR3: TGTGCCATCAGCTCGGACAGGGGGGCGTCATACGAGCAGTACTTC. Translated: CAISSDRGASYEQYF.

This clonotype was seen more than once but under ten times. The chain employs TRBV5-6 and TRBJ1-5; 8 nucleotides agree with TRBD1. CDR1 SGHDT and CDR2 YYEEEE come from the germline V gene. The CDR3 has 16 amino acids. The J segment lost 0 bases and the V segment lost 4 bases, leaving 6 bases of the junction unmatched. The CDR3: CASSLWTGSSNQPQHF. CDR3 nucleotides: TGTGCCAGCAGCCTATGGACAGGGAGTAGCAATCAGCCCCAGCATTTT.

This chain connects TRBV7-2 to TRBJ1-5, with D hard to call. This CDR3 has 15 amino acids. Per the germline V gene, CDR1 is SGHTA and CDR2 is FQGNSA. V was cut by 0 bases and J by 3 bases, with 9 bases left in between. DNA for the CDR3: TGTGCCAGCAGCTTAGCAGGCAGCCCCAATCAGCCCCAGCATTTT. Its translation: CASSLAGSPNQPQHF.

On this clonotype itself: This is likely a read error, given that the CDR3 carries no conserved phenylalanine or tryptophan at its end. This chain joins TRBV7-9 and TRBJ1-1; D unresolved. Germline V gene data show CDR1 as SEHNR and CDR2 as FQNEAQ (reference sequence). CDR3 length: 13 amino acids. The V and J ends lost 4 bases and 1 base respectively, with 7 bases between them. CDR3 sequence reads: CASSSTPNTEAFS. The CDR3 DNA follows: TGTGCCAGCAGCTCTACACCGAACACTGAAGCTTTCTCT.

This clonotype was found many times. The DNA for the CDR3 is TGTGCCAGCGGCAGGGCTAATGAAAAACTGTTTTTT. This gives the protein CASGRANEKLFF. The chain links TRBV7-2 to TRBJ1-4; D might be TRBD1 (5 bases). Trimming pared 8 bases from V and 3 bases from J, leaving 7 bases between. Per germline, CDR1 SGHTA and CDR2 FQGNSA. The CDR3 loop spans 12 amino acids. Full variable domain (missing parts from reference TRBV7-2 and TRBJ1-4): GAGVSQSPSNKVTEKGKDVELRCDPISGHTALYWYRQSLGQGLEFLIYFQGNSAPDKSGLPSDRFSAERTGGSVSTLTIQRTQQEDSAVYLCASGRANEKLFFGSGTQLSVL.

This clonotype has at least ten counts. The chain recombines TRBV15 with TRBJ2-7; the match to TRBD1 covers 7 bases. V trimming: 1 base; J trimming: 3 bases; junction bases outside the gene matches: 3. Germline CDR1 reads LNHNV; CDR2 reads YYDKDF (reference sequence). This CDR3 contains 14 residues. DNA for the CDR3: TGTGCCACCAGCAGAGGAGGGACAGTCTACGAGCAGTACTTC. This gives the protein CATSRGGTVYEQYF.

This clonotype was seen only a few times. A read error may account for a junction end that differs from germline. The chain carries TRBV10-3 and TRBJ2-2; TRBD1 might be the D (6 bases). CDR3 size: 15 residues. Germline-derived CDR1 and CDR2 are ENHRY and SYGVKD. The CDR3 nucleotides are TGTGCCAGCAGTCAGAACAGGGCTCGGACCGGGGAGCTGTTTTTT. This codes for CASSQNRARTGELFF.